Presented here are 15 T cell receptor beta chains from one specimen sequenced in a study of a mutant IDH1 vaccine in newly diagnosed glioma. Which antigens these TCRs recognize remains unknown. Time point indicated: week 5, during vaccination. Alongside topical imiquimod, each dose of vaccine comprised 300 ug of mutant IDH1 20-mer peptide. Sequenced by immunoSEQ multiplex PCR; TCRdb stores in-frame clones only, minus some. Seen here are approximately 37,000 clones, 45% to 70% observed once, and the top ten hold approximately 11%. Sequencing was performed on PBMCs, taken from a glioma patient whose treatment included an IDH1 peptide vaccine. These receptors were collected from a woman aged 18 to 35 with glioma.

The chain carries TRBV27 and TRBJ2-7, with D possibly matching TRBD2 (6 bases). Germline V gene sequence: CDR1 MNHEY, CDR2 SMNVEV (reference sequence). The CDR3 is 14 amino acids. V was trimmed by 2 bases and J by 5 bases, leaving 13 bases between them. The CDR3 sequence is CASSLGRAGNEQYF. The CDR3 nucleotides read TGTGCCAGCAGTTTAGGGCGAGCGGGCAACGAGCAGTACTTC.

This clone has just one count. The V and J genes are TRBV7-8 and TRBJ1-1, with a tentative D call TRBD1 (6 bases). The CDR3 is made up of 15 amino acids. Per the germline V gene, CDR1 is SGHVS and CDR2 is FQNEAQ. Trimming cost V 5 bases and J 1 base, with 14 bases left between them. CDR3 bases: TGTGCCAGCAGCCTCATGACAGGCAGGAACACTGAAGCTTTCTTT. As protein: CASSLMTGRNTEAFF. Supplemented by reference TRBV7-8 and TRBJ1-1, the full variable domain reads GAGVSQSPRYKVAKRGQDVALRCDPISGHVSLFWYQQALGQGPEFLTYFQNEAQLDKSGLPSDRFFAERPEGSVSTLKIQRTQQEDSAVYLCASSLMTGRNTEAFFGQGTRLTVV.

Regarding this clone: Relative to the germline gene, one junction end is altered; a read error may explain this. The V call is TRBV7-7, the J call TRBJ2-2; 7 nucleotides agree with TRBD1. The CDR3 length is 18 residues. Germline CDR1 and CDR2: SSHAT and FNYEAQ (reference sequence). CDR3 sequence (DNA): TGTGCTAGCAGCGTGGATCGGGGACAGAACTCGAACACCGGGGAGCTGTTTTTT. Encoded protein: CASSVDRGQNSNTGELFF.

This clone was recorded a few times. J is TRBJ2-1 and V is TRBV19, with D perhaps TRBD2 (6 bases). The V end lost 0 bases, the J end lost 13 bases, and 10 bases lay between the germline ends. There are 12 residues in the CDR3. CDR1 is LNHDA and CDR2 is SQIVND in the germline V gene (reference sequence). The CDR3 is CASSIDTSTQFF. In DNA form, the CDR3 reads TGTGCCAGTAGTATAGACACTAGCACTCAGTTCTTC.

The CDR3: CSVALSNYGYTF. The CDR3 coding sequence is TGCAGCGTTGCTCTCTCTAACTATGGCTACACCTTC. V usage is TRBV29-1 and J usage is TRBJ1-2; no definite D call. CDR1 and CDR2 (germline): SQVTM, ANQGSEA. The CDR3 covers 12 residues. V gave up 4 bases and J gave up 0 bases, with 6 bases separating them. The entire variable domain, with the rest obtained from reference TRBV29-1 and TRBJ1-2, is as follows: SAVISQKPSRDICQRGTSLTIQCQVDSQVTMMFWYRQQPGQSLTLIATANQGSEATYESGFVIDKFPISRPNLTFSTLTVSNMSPEDSSIYLCSVALSNYGYTFGSGTRLTVV.

The CDR3 sequence: CSVASSAEQFF. CDR3 in DNA: TGCAGCGTTGCGTCATCCGCTGAGCAGTTCTTC. The chain links TRBV29-1 to TRBJ2-1; D is unclear. The CDR3 totals 11 residues. Germline V gives CDR1 SQVTM, CDR2 ANQGSEA. Trimming cost V 4 bases and J 9 bases, with 10 bases left between them.

The chain uses TRBV6-5 and TRBJ1-5; 8 nucleotides line up with TRBD1. The ends lost 2 bases at V and 6 bases at J; junction bases unmatched: 9. In germline, CDR1 is MNHEY, CDR2 SVGAGI. CDR3 length equals 16 residues. The CDR3 DNA is TGTGCCAGCAGTTACCGTGGGACAGGTATGCTTCAGCCCCAGCATTTT. Translation: CASSYRGTGMLQPQHF.

This clone was detected a few times. The V and J genes are TRBV29-1 and TRBJ2-1; 7 bases line up with TRBD2. Looked up from germline, CDR1 is SQVTM and CDR2 is ANQGSEA. The trim removed 6 bases at V and 6 bases at J, leaving 8 bases unmatched. The CDR3 has 13 residues. As DNA, the CDR3 is TGCAGCGTCGACGGGACTATCGGCAATGAGCAGTTCTTC. Amino acids: CSVDGTIGNEQFF.

The gene calls are TRBV11-3 and TRBJ2-2; 10 nucleotides line up with TRBD1. V trimming: 5 bases; J trimming: 0 bases; junction bases outside the gene matches: 6. This CDR3 is 17 amino acids long. Germline V lookup: CDR1 SGHNT, CDR2 YENEEA. Here the CDR3 DNA reads TGTGCCAGCAGCCGGGGACAGGGGCGATCGAACACCGGGGAGCTGTTTTTT. This sequence encodes CASSRGQGRSNTGELFF.

The table lists this clone with a few counts. V is TRBV5-6 and J is TRBJ2-7, with TRBD2 identical over 10 bases. The CDR3 loop spans 15 amino acids. V shed 7 bases and J 6 bases; nucleotides not matched to a gene: 13. CDR1 SGHDT and CDR2 YYEEEE come from the germline V gene. The CDR3 loop is CASRYRLAGYFEQYF. The CDR3 DNA reads TGTGCCAGCCGATATCGACTAGCGGGCTACTTCGAGCAGTACTTC.

This clone has a handful of counts. The rearrangement uses TRBV18 and TRBJ2-7; no clear D gene. Germline V CDR1 and CDR2: KGHSH, LQKENI. Trimming shortened V by 0 bases and J by 2 bases, and 5 bases separated the two germline ends. The CDR3 length is 13 residues. For the CDR3, the DNA is TGTGCCAGCTCACCACCTAATACCTACGAGCAGTACTTC. This codes for CASSPPNTYEQYF. The full variable domain, with the rest looked up from reference TRBV18 and TRBJ2-7, is NAGVMQNPRHLVRRRGQEARLRCSPMKGHSHVYWYRQLPEEGLKFMVYLQKENIIDESGMPKERFSAEFPKEGPSILRIQQVVRGDSAAYFCASSPPNTYEQYFGPGTRLTVT.

V is TRBV4-1 and J is TRBJ1-1; maybe TRBD1 (6 bases). Trimming left V 0 bases short and J 0 bases short, with 20 bases between. Germline CDR1 and CDR2: MGHRA and YSYEKL. The CDR3 is 19 residues long. The CDR3 spells CASSQEGPNLGHLNTEAFF. CDR3 coding DNA: TGCGCCAGCAGCCAAGAGGGGCCAAACTTGGGACACTTGAACACTGAAGCTTTCTTT.

CDR3 loop: CASSKGQSNEKLFF. DNA for the CDR3: TGTGCCAGCAGCAAAGGACAGAGTAATGAAAAACTGTTTTTT. This chain connects TRBV21-1 to TRBJ1-4; TRBD1, the table's D call, lacks a check against the DNA. TRBV21-1 is termed a pseudogene. This CDR3 is 14 amino acids long.

V is TRBV6-5 and J is TRBJ1-1; 9 nucleotides line up with TRBD1. This CDR3 has 12 amino acids. Germline trimming cut 4 bases from V and 10 bases from J; bases unmatched to any gene: 4. Germline CDR1 MNHEY, CDR2 SVGAGI. CDR3 sequence: CASSFGGQGAFF. For the CDR3, the DNA is TGTGCCAGCAGTTTTGGGGGACAGGGAGCTTTCTTT.

This clone showed up just a few times. The chain couples TRBV7-3 to TRBJ2-1; 11 nucleotides agree with TRBD2. Germline V gives CDR1 SGHTA, CDR2 FQGTGA. The CDR3 extends over 17 amino acids. The V segment lost 5 bases and the J segment 0 bases; nucleotides outside the gene matches: 6. CDR3 residues: CASSKGTSGNSYNEQFF. CDR3 DNA sequence: TGTGCCAGCAGCAAAGGGACTAGCGGAAACTCCTACAATGAGCAGTTCTTC.